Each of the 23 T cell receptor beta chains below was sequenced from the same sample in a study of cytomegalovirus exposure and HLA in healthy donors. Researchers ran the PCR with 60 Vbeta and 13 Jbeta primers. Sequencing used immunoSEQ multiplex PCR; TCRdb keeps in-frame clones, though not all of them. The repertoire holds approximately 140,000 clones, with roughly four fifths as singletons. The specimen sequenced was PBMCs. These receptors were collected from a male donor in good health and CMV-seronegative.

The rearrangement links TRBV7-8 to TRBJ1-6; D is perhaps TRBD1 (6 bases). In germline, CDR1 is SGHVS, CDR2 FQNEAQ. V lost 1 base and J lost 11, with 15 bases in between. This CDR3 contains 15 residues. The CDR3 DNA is TGTGCCAGCAGCTTAGAGAGTCAGGGGTGGACACCCCTCCACTTT. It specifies CASSLESQGWTPLHF.

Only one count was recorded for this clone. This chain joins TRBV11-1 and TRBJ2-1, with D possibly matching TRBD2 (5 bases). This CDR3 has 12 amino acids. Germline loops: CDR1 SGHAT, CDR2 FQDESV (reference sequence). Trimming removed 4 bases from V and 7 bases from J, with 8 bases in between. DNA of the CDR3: TGTGCCAGCAGCTATGAGCGGAATGAGCAGTTCTTC. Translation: CASSYERNEQFF.

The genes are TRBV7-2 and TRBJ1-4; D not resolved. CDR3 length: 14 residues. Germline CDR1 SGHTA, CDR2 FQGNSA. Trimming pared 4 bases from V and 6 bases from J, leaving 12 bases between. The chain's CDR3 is CASSSNSRDEKLFF. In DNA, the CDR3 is TGTGCCAGCAGCTCCAACTCGCGAGATGAAAAACTGTTTTTT.

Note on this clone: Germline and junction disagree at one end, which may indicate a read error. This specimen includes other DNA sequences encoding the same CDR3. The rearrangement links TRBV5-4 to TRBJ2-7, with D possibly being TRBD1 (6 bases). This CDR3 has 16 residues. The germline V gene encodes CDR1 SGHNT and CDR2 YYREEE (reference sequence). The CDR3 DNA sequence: TGCGCCAGCAGCTTGGAATCCCAGGGGATACCCCACGAGCAGTACTTC. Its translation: CASSLESQGIPHEQYF. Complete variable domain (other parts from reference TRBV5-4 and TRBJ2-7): ETGVTQSPTHLIKTRGQQVTLRCSSQSGHNTVSWYQQALGQGPQFIFQYYREEENGRGNFPPRFSGLQFPNYSSELNVNALELDDSALYLCASSLESQGIPHEQYFGPGTRLTVT.

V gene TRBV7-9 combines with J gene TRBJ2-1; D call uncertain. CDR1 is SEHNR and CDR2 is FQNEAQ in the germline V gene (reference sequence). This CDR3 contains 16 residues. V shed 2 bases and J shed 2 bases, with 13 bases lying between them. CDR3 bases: TGTGCCAGCAGCTTAAGAGTTAGAGAAACCTACAATGAGCAGTTCTTC. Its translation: CASSLRVRETYNEQFF.

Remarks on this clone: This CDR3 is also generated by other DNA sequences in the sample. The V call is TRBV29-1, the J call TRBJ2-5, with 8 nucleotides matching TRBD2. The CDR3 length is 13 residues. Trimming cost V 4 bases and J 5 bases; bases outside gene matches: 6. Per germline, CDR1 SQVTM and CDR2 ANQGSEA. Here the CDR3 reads CSVGASGQETQYF. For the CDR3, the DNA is TGCAGCGTTGGGGCTAGCGGGCAGGAGACCCAGTACTTC.

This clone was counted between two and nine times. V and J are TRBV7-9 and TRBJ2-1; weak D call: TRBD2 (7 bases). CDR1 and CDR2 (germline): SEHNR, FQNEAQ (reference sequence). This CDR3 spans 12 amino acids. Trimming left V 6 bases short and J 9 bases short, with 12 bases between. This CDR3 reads CASREGEGEQFF. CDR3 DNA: TGTGCCAGCAGAGAGGGGGAGGGTGAGCAGTTCTTC. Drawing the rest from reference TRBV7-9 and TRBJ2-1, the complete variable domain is DTGVSQNPRHKITKRGQNVTFRCDPISEHNRLYWYRQTLGQGPEFLTYFQNEAQLEKSRLLSDRFSAERPKGSFSTLEIQRTEQGDSAMYLCASREGEGEQFFGPGTRLTVL.

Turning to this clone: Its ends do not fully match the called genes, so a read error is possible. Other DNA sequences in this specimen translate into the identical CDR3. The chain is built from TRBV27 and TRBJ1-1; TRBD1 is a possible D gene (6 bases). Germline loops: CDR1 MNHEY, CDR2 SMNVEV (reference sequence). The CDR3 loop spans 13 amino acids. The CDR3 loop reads CASSTRTANEAFF. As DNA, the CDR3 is TGTGCAAGCAGTACCCGGACAGCCAATGAAGCTTTCTTT.

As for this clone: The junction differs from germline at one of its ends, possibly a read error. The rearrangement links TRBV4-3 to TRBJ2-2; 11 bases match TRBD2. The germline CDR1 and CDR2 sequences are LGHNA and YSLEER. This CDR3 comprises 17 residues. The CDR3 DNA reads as TGCGCCAGCAGCCCCCTCTTAGCGGGAGGGCTGACCGAGGAGCTGTTTTTT. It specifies CASSPLLAGGLTEELFF.

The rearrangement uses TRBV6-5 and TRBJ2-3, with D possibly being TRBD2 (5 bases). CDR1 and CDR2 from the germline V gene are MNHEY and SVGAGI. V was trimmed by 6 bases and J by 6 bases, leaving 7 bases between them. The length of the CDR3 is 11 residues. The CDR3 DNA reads TGTGCCAGCAGCCCGGGGGATACGCAGTATTTT. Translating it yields CASSPGDTQYF.

Here the CDR3 DNA reads TGTGCCAGCAGCTACCACGGGGGTCTGAGCTCTGGAAACACCATATATTTT. Protein product: CASSYHGGLSSGNTIYF. V is TRBV9 and J is TRBJ1-3; maybe TRBD1 (5 bases). The CDR3 runs to 17 residues. Germline V gene sequence: CDR1 SGDLS, CDR2 YYNGEE. Trimming took off 4 bases at V and 0 bases at J, with 17 bases between the two ends.

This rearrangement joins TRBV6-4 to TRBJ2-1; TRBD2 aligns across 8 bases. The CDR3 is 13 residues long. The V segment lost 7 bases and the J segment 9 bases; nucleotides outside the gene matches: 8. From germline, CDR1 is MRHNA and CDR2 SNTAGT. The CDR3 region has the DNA TGTGCCAGCAAGGCCAGCGGGAGATCTGAGCAGTTCTTC. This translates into CASKASGRSEQFF.

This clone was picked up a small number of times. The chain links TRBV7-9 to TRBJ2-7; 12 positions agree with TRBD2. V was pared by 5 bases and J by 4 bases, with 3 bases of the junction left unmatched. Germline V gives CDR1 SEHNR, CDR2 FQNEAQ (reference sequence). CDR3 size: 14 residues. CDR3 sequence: CASSQLAGGYEQYF. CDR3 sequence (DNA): TGTGCCAGCAGCCAACTAGCGGGAGGTTACGAGCAGTACTTC.

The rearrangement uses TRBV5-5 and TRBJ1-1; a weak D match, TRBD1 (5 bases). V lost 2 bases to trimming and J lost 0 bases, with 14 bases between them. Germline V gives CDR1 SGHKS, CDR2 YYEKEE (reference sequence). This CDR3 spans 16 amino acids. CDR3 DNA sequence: TGTGCCAGCAGCTTTGGGGCTTTGGGCATGAACACTGAAGCTTTCTTT. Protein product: CASSFGALGMNTEAFF. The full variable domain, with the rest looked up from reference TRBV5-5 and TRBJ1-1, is DAGVTQSPTHLIKTRGQQVTLRCSPISGHKSVSWYQQVLGQGPQFIFQYYEKEERGRGNFPDRFSARQFPNYSSELNVNALLLGDSALYLCASSFGALGMNTEAFFGQGTRLTVV.

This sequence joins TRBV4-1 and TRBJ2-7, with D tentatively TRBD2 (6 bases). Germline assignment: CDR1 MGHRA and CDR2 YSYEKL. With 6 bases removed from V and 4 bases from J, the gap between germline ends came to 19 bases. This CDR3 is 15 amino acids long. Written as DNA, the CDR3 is TGCGCCAGCAGTCCTGGGGCCACCCGGGAGTACGAGCAGTACTTC. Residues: CASSPGATREYEQYF.

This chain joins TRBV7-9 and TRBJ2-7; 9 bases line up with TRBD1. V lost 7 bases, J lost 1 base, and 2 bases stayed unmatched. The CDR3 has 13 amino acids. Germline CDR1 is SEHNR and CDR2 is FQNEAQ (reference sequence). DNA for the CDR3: TGTGCCAGCAACAGGGGGCGATCCTACGAGCAGTACTTC. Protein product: CASNRGRSYEQYF.

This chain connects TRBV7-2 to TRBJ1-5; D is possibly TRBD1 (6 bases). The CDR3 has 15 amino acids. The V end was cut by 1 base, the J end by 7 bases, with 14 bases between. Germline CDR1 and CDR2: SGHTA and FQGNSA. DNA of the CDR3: TGTGCCAGCAGCTTAGGCGGGGGGGGCCTGCAGCCCCAGCATTTT. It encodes CASSLGGGGLQPQHF.

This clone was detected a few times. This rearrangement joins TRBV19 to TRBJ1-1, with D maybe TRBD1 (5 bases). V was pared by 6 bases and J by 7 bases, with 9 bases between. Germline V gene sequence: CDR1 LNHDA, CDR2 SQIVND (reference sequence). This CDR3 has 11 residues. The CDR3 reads CASRRQNEAFF. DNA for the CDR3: TGTGCCAGTAGAAGACAGAATGAAGCTTTCTTT.

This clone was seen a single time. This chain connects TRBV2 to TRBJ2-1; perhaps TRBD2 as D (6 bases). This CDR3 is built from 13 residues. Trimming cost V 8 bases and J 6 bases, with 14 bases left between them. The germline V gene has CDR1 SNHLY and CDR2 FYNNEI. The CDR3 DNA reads TGTGCCAGCGTCCGGGACTTGGTCAATGAGCAGTTCTTC. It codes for CASVRDLVNEQFF.

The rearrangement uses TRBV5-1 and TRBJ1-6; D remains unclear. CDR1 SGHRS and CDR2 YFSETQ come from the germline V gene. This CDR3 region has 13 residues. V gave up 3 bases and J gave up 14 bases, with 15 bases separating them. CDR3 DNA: TGCGCCAGCAGCTCGATAACGAGTGTAGCCCTCCACTTT. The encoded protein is CASSSITSVALHF. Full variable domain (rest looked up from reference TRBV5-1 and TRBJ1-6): KAGVTQTPRYLIKTRGQQVTLSCSPISGHRSVSWYQQTPGQGLQFLFEYFSETQRNKGNFPGRFSGRQFSNSRSEMNVSTLELGDSALYLCASSSITSVALHFGNGTRLTVT.

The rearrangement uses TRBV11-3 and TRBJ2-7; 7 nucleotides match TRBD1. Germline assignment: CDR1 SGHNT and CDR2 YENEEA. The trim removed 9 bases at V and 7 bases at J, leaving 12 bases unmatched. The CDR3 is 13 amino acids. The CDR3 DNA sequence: TGTGCCAGTAGTGAGGGGGCTGGTTATGAGCAGTACTTC. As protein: CASSEGAGYEQYF.

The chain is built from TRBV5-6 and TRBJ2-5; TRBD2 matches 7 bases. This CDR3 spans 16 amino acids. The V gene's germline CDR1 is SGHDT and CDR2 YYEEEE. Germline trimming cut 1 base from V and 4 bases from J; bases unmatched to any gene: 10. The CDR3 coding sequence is TGTGCCAGCAGCTTGTGGAGGGAGGGAGGAGGAGAGACCCAGTACTTC. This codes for CASSLWREGGGETQYF.

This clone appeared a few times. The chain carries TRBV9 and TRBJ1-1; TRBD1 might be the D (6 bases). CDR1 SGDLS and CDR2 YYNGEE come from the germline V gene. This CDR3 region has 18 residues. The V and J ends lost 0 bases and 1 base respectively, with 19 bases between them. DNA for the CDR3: TGTGCCAGCAGCGTAGACTCGCAGGGGCGCAGGGGGAACACTGAAGCTTTCTTT. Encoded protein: CASSVDSQGRRGNTEAFF.